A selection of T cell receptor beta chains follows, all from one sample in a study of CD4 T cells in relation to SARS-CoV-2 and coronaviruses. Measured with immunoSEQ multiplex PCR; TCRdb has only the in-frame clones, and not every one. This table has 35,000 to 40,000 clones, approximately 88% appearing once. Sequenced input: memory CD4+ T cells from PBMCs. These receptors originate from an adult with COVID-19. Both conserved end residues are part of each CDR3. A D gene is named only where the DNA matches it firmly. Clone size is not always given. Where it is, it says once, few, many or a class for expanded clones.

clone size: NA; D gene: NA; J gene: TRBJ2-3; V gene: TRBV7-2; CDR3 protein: CASSSLALHPDTQYF
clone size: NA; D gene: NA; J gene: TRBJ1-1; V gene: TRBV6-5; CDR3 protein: CASSSLGGAGTEAFF
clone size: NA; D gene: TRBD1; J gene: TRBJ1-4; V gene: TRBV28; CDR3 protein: CASSLTPVRGQGRVWMVEKLFF
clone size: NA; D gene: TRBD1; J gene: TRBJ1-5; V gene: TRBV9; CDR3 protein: CASSGDRGDNQPQHF
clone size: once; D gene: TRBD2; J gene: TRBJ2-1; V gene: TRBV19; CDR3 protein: CASTGRASGGYEQFF
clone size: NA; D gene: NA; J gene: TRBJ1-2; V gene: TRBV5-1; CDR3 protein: CASSLDGNYGYTF
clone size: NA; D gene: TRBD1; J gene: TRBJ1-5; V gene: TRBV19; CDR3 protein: CASRPGTGGSQPQHF
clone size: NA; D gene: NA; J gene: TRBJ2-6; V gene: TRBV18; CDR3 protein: CASSPTQVSFSSGANVLTF
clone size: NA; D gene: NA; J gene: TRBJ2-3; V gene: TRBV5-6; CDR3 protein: CASSLNQGGTDTQYF
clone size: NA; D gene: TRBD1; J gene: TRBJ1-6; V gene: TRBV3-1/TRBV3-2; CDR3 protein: CASSQRPGQGRSPLHF
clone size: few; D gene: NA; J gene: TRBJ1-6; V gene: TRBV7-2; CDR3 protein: CASRGAGTDNSPLHF
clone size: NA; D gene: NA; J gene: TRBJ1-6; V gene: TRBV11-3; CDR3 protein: CASSLGGSTRSYNSPLHF
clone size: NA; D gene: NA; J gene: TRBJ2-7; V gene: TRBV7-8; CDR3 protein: CASGTHREQYF
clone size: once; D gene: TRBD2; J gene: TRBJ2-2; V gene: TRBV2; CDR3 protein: CASSEGAGGANTGELFF
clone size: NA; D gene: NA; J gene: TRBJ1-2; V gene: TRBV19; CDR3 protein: CASSNFYGYTF
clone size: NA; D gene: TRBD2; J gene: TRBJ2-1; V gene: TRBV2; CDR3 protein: CASSRSGLAGDHSYNEQFF
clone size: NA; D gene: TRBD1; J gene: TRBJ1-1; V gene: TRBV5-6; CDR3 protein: CASSGGQGIEAFF
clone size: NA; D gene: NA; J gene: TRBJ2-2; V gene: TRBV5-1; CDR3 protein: CASTPGEVNTGELFF
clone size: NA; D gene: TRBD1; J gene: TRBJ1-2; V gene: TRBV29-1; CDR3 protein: CSVGQGDYGYTF
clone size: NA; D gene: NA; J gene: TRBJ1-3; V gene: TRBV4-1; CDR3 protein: CASSQATGKDTIYF
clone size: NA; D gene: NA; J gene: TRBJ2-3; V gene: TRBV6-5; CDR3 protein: CASSYGRGLSTDTQYF
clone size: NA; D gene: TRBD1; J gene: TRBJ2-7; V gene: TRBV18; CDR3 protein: CASSGGQGTYEQYF
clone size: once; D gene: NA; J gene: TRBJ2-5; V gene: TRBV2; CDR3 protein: CASRQSETQYF
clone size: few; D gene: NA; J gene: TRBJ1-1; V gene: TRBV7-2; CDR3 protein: CASSYNTRQNTEAFF
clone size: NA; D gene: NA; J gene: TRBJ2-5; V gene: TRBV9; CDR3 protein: CASSVEGNQETQYF
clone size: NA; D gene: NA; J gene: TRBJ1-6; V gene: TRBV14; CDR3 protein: CASSQQGSYNSPLHF